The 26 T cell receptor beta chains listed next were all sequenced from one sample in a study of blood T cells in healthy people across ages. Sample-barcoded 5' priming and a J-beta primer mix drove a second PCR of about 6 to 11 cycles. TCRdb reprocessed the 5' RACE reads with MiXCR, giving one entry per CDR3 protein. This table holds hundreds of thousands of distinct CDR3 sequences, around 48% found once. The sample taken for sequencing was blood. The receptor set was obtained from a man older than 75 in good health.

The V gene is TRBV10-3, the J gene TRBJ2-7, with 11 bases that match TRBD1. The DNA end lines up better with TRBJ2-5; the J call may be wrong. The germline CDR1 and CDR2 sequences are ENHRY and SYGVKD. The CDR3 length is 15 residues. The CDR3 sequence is CAISDGQGARETQYF. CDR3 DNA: TGTGCCATCAGTGACGGACAGGGGGCAAGAGAGACCCAGTACTTC.

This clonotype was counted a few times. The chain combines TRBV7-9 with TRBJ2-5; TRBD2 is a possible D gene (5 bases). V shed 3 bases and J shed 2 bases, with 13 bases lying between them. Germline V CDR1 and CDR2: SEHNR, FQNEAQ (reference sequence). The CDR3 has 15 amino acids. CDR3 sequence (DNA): TGTGCCAGCAGCTTGGGCCTCCCGGGACAAGAGACCCAGTACTTC. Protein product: CASSLGLPGQETQYF.

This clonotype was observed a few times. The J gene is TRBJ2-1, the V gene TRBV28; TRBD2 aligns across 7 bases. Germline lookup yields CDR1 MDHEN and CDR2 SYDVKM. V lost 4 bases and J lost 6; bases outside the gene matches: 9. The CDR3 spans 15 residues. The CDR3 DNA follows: TGTGCCAGCAGTTCCGGACTAGTCGGAGGCAATGAGCAGTTCTTC. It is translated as CASSSGLVGGNEQFF.

CDR3 sequence: CASRSGQGASANEKLFF. CDR3 DNA sequence: TGTGCCAGCAGATCTGGGCAGGGGGCGAGCGCTAATGAAAAACTGTTTTTT. The J gene is TRBJ1-4, the V gene TRBV6-6, with 8 bases fitting TRBD1. The CDR3 is 17 residues long. V shed 6 bases and J 3 bases; nucleotides not matched to a gene: 12. CDR1 is MNHNY and CDR2 is SVGAGI in the germline V gene (reference sequence).

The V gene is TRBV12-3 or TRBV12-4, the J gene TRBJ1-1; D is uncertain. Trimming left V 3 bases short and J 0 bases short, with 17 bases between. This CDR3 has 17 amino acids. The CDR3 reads CASSLVGPPGVNTEAFF. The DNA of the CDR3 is TGTGCCAGCAGTTTGGTAGGGCCTCCTGGCGTGAACACTGAAGCTTTCTTT.

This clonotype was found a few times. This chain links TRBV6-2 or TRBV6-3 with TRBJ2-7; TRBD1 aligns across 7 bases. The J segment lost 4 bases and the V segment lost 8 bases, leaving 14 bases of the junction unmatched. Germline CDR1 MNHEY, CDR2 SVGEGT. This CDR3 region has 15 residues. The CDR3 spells CASLHRGQPTYEQYF. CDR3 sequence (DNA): TGTGCCAGCTTACATAGGGGACAGCCAACGTACGAGCAGTACTTC.

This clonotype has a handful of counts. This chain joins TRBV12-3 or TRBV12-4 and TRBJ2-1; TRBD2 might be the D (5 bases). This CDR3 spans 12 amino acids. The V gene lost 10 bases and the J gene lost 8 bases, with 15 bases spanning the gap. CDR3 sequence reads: CATSRERHEQFF. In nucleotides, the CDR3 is TGTGCCACCTCCCGAGAGCGGCATGAGCAGTTCTTC.

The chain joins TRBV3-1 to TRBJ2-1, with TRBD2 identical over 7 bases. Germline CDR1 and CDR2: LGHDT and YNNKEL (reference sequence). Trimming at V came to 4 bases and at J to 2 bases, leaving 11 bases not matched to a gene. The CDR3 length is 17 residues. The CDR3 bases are TGTGCCAGCAGCCCGGCAGAGGCGGGGGAGGCCTACAATGAGCAGTTCTTC. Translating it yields CASSPAEAGEAYNEQFF.

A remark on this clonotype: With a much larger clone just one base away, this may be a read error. In DNA form, the CDR3 reads TGTGCCAGCAGTTCGGGACTAGCGGGAGCTTACAATGAGCAGTACTTC. It specifies CASSSGLAGAYNEQYF. The chain recombines TRBV6-5 with TRBJ2-1; 14 bases are a match to TRBD2. The J call may be wrong; the DNA end is better matched by TRBJ2-7. From germline, CDR1 is MNHEY and CDR2 SVGAGI. The CDR3 consists of 16 residues.

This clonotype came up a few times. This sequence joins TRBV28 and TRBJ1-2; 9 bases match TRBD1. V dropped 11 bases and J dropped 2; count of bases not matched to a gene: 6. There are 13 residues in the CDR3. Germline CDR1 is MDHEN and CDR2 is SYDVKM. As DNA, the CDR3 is TGTGCCTCCTCCGGGACAGGGAACTATGGCTACACCTTC. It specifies CASSGTGNYGYTF.

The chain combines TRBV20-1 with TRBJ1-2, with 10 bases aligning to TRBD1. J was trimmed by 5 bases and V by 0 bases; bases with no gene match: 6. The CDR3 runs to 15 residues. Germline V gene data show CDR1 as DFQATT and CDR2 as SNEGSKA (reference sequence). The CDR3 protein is CSARDVGQGSYGYTF. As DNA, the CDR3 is TGCAGTGCTAGAGATGTGGGACAGGGGAGTTATGGCTACACCTTC.

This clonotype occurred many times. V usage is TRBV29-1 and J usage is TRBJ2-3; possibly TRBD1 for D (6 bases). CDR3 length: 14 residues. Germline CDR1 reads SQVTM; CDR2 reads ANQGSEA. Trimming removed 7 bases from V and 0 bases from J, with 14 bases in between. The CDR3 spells CSGSTGTSTDTQYF. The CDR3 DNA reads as TGCAGCGGCTCGACAGGAACTAGCACAGATACGCAGTATTTT.

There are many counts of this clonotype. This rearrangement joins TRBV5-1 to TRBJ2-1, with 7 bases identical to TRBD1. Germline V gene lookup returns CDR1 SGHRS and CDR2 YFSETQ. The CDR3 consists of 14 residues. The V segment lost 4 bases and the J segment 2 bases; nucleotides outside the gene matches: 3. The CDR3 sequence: CASSHDRAYNEQFF. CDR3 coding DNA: TGCGCCAGCAGCCACGACAGGGCCTACAATGAGCAGTTCTTC.

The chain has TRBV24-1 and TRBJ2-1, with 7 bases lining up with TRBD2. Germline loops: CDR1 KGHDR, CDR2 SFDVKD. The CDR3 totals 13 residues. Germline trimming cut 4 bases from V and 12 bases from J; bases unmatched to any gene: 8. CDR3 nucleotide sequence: TGTGCCACCAGTGAGCCGGGAGGAAGGTGGCAGTTCTTC. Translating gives CATSEPGGRWQFF.

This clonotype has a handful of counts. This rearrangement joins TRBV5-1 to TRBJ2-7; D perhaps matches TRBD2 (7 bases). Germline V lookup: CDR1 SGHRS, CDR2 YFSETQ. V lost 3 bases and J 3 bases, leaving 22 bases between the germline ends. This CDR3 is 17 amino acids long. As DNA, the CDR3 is TGCGCCAGCAGCTCAAACCCGGTGGGGGGGCCTAACTACGAGCAGTACTTC. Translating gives CASSSNPVGGPNYEQYF.

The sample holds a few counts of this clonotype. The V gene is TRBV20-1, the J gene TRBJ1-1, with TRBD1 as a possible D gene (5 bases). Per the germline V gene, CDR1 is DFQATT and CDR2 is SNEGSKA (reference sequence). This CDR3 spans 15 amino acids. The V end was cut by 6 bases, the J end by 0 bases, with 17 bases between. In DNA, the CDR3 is TGCAGTGCCCAGTTGGGGGGACGGTTGAACACTGAAGCTTTCTTT. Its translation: CSAQLGGRLNTEAFF.

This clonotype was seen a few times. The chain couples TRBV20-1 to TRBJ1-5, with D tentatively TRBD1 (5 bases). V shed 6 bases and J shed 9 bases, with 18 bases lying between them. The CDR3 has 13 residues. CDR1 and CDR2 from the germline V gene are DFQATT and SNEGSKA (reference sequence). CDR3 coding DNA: TGCAGTGCCCCGGGGGGGGGTGAGGGGCCCCAGCATTTT. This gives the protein CSAPGGGEGPQHF.

The CDR3 DNA sequence: TGTGCCAGCAGCCCGAGGACTATTTGGGGCGAGCAGTTCTTC. It yields the protein CASSPRTIWGEQFF. The V and J genes are TRBV7-2 and TRBJ2-1; a weak D match, TRBD2 (6 bases). The CDR3 covers 14 residues. Per germline, CDR1 SGHTA and CDR2 FQGNSA. The V gene lost 5 bases and the J gene lost 10 bases, with 18 bases spanning the gap.

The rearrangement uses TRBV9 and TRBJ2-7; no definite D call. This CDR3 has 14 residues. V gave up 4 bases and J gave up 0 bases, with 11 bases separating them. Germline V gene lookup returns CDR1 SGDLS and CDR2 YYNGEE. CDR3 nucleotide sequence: TGTGCCAGCAGCCCCTCGCCCAGCTCCTACGAGCAGTACTTC. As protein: CASSPSPSSYEQYF.

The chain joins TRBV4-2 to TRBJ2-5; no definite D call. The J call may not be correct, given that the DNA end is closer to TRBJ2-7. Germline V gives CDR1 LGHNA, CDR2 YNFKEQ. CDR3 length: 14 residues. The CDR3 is CASSQGHATYEQYF. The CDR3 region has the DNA TGTGCCAGCAGCCAAGGTCACGCGACCTACGAGCAGTACTTC.

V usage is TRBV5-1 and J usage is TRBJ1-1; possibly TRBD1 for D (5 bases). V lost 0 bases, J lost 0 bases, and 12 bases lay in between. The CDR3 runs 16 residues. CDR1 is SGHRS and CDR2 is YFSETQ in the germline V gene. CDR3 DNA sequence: TGCGCCAGCAGCTTGGGGGACCTCGGAGTGAACACTGAAGCTTTCTTT. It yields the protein CASSLGDLGVNTEAFF.

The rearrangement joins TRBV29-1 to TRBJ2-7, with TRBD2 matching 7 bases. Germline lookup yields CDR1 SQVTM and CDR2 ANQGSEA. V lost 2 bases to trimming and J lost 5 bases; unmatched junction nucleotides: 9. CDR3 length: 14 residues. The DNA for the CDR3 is TGCAGCGTTGAATTGGCGGGAGCTAGCGACGAGCAGTACTTC. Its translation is CSVELAGASDEQYF.

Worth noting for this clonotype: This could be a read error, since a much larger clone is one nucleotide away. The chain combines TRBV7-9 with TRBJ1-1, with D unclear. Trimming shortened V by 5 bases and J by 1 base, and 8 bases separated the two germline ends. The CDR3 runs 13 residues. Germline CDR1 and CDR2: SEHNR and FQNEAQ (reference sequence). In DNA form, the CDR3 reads TGTGCCAGCAGCGCCCTAGGGAACACTGAAGCTTTCTTT. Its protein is CASSALGNTEAFF.

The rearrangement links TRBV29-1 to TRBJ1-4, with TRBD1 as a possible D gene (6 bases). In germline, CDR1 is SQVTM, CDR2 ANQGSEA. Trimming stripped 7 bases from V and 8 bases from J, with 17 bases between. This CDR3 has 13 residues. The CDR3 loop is CSASEGVGEKLFF. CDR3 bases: TGCAGCGCTAGTGAGGGGGTAGGGGAAAAACTGTTTTTT.

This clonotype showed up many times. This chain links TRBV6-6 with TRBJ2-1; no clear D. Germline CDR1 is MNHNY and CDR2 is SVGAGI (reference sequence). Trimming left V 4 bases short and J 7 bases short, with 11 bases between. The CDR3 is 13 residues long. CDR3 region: CASSSVAVNEQFF. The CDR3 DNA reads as TGTGCCAGCAGTTCTGTAGCTGTGAATGAGCAGTTCTTC.

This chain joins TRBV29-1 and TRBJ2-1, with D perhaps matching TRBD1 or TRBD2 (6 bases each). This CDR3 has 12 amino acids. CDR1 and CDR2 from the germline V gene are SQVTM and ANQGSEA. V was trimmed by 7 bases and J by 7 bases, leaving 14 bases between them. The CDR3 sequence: CSAPGAANEQFF. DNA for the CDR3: TGCAGCGCCCCGGGGGCAGCAAATGAGCAGTTCTTC.